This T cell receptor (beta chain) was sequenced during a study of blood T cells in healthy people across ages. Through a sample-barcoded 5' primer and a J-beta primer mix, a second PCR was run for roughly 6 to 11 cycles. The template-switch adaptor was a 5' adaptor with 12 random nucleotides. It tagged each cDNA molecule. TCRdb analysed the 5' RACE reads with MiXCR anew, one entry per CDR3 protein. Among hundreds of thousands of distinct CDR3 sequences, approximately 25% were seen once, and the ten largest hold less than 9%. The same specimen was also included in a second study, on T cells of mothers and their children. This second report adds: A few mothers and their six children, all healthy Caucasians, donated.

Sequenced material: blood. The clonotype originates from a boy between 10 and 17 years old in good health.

The CDR3 region has the DNA TGCAGTGCTAGAGGACACACTGAAGCTTTCTTT. It specifies CSARGHTEAFF. The chain employs TRBV20-1 and TRBJ1-1; D gene ambiguous. Germline CDR1 is DFQATT and CDR2 is SNEGSKA (reference sequence). Trimming took 1 base from V and 3 from J, leaving 3 bases between them. The CDR3 runs 11 residues.